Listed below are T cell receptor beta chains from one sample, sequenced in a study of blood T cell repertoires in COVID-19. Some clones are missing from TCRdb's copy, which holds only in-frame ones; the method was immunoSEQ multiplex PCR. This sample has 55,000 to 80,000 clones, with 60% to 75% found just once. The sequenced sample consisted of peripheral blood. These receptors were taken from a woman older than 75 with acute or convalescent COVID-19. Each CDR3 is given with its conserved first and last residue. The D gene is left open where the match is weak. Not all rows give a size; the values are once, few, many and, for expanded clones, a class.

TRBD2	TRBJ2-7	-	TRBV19	CASSLSGLDYEQYF	TGTGCCAGTAGTCTTAGCGGGCTTGACTACGAGCAGTACTTC
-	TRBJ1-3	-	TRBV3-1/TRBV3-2	CASSHLNTGSGNTIYF	TGTGCCAGCAGCCACCTAAACACAGGATCTGGAAACACCATATATTTT
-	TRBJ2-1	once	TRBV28	CASRETRSYEQFF	TGTGCCAGCAGGGAGACTAGAAGCTATGAGCAGTTCTTC
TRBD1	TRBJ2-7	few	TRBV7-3	CASSLGQGREQYF	TGTGCCAGCAGCTTGGGACAGGGCCGGGAGCAGTACTTC
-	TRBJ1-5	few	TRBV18	CASSDARGDNQPQHF	TGTGCCAGCTCAGACGCCCGGGGTGACAATCAGCCCCAGCATTTT
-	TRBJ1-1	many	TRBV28	CASSSRSPAGAFF	TGTGCCAGCAGTAGCAGGTCCCCCGCGGGAGCTTTCTTT
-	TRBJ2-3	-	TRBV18	CASSPPRTDRSSYTQYF	TGTGCCAGCTCACCTCCCCGAACAGACCGAAGCTCATATACGCAGTATTTT
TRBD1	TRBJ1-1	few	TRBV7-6	CASSPTGMNTEAFF	TGTGCCAGCAGCCCGACAGGGATGAACACTGAAGCTTTCTTT
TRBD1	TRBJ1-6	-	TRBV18	CASSATGSSYNSPLHF	TGTGCCAGCTCGGCGACAGGGAGCTCCTATAATTCACCCCTCCACTTT
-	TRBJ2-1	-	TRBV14	CASSVGWAYNEQFF	TGTGCCAGCAGCGTCGGCTGGGCGTACAATGAGCAGTTCTTC
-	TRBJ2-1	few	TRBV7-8	CASSPAAEQFF	TGTGCCAGCAGCCCGGCGGCTGAGCAGTTCTTC
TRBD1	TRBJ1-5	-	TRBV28	CASSFLGQGPYSNQPQHF	TGTGCCAGCAGTTTTTTGGGACAGGGGCCGTATAGCAATCAGCCCCAGCATTTT
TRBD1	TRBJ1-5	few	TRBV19	CASSIVGQGGQPQHF	TGTGCCAGTAGTATAGTGGGACAGGGCGGTCAGCCCCAGCATTTT
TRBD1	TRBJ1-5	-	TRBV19	CASSLGTGVPNQPQHF	TGTGCCAGTAGTCTCGGGACAGGGGTCCCCAATCAGCCCCAGCATTTT
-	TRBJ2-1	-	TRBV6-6	CASSYSASYYNEQFF	TGTGCCAGCAGTTACTCAGCCTCCTACTACAATGAGCAGTTCTTC
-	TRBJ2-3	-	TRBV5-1	CASSTPPLTDTQYF	TGCGCCAGCAGCACTCCTCCCCTCACAGATACGCAGTATTTT
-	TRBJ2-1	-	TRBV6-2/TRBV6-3	CASSYYSGRGDNEQFF	TGTGCCAGCAGTTACTATTCCGGGAGAGGGGACAATGAGCAGTTCTTC
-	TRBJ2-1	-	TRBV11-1	CASSIAFDRGGDEQFF	TGTGCCAGCAGCATAGCTTTTGACAGGGGAGGGGATGAGCAGTTCTTC
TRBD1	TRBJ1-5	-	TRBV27	CASSTGQGSSQHF	TGTGCCAGCAGCACGGGACAGGGTTCGTCCCAGCATTTT
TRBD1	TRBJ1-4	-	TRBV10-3	CAIRPGQGVASEKLFF	TGTGCCATCAGGCCGGGACAGGGGGTCGCTAGCGAAAAACTGTTTTTT
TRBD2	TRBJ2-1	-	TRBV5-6	CASSLALADNEQFF	TGTGCCAGCAGCTTGGCTCTAGCGGACAATGAGCAGTTCTTC
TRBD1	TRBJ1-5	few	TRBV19	CASGGQGKRPQHF	TGTGCCAGCGGGGGACAGGGGAAGCGGCCCCAGCATTTT
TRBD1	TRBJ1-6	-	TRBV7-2	CASSPGQGFPSPLHF	TGTGCCAGCAGCCCCGGACAGGGATTTCCGTCACCCCTCCACTTT
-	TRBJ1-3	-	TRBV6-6	CASSYSAESGNTIYF	TGTGCCAGCAGTTACTCGGCGGAATCTGGAAACACCATATATTTT
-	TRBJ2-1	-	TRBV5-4	CASSSRGADNEQFF	TGTGCCAGCAGCTCCAGGGGGGCGGATAATGAGCAGTTCTTC
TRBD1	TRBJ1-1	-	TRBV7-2	CASSLVLGQGEAFF	TGTGCCAGCAGCTTAGTCTTAGGACAGGGTGAAGCTTTCTTT
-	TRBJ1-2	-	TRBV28	CASFGGGKAYGYTF	TGTGCCAGCTTTGGGGGGGGGAAGGCCTATGGCTACACCTTC
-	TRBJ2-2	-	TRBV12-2	CASRRRLAGEKGELFF	TGTGCAAGTCGCCGACGACTAGCGGGCGAGAAGGGGGAGCTGTTTTTT
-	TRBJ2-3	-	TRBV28	CASSLGAIGTQYF	TGTGCCAGCAGTTTAGGGGCGATTGGTACGCAGTATTTT
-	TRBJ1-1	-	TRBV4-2	CASSQDPGTHQRAFF	TGTGCCAGCAGCCAAGACCCCGGGACACATCAACGGGCTTTCTTT
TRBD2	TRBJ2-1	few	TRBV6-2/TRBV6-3	CASSYSPGGAYNEQFF	TGTGCCAGCAGTTACTCCCCGGGAGGGGCCTACAATGAGCAGTTCTTC
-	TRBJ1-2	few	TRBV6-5	CASSLSKHYGYTF	TGTGCCAGCAGCTTGTCCAAGCACTATGGCTACACCTTC
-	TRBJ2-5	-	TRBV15	CATSRVSGGPNYGETQYF	TGTGCCACCAGCAGAGTTTCAGGGGGGCCCAATTATGGAGAGACCCAGTACTTC
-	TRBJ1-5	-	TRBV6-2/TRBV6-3	CASSGAWSNQPQHF	TGTGCCAGCAGTGGGGCTTGGAGCAATCAGCCCCAGCATTTT
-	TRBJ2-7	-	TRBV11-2	CASTLTRVEQYF	TGTGCCAGCACCTTGACTAGGGTGGAGCAGTACTTC
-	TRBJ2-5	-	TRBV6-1	CASSEFSTDYQETQYF	TGTGCCAGCAGTGAATTTTCTACGGACTACCAAGAGACCCAGTACTTC
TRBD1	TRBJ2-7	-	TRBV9	CASSVSTGARYEQYF	TGTGCCAGCAGCGTATCGACAGGGGCCCGTTACGAGCAGTACTTC
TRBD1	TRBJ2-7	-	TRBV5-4	CASSLGLWDRGHSYEQYF	TGTGCCAGCAGCTTGGGCCTATGGGACAGGGGGCACTCTTACGAGCAGTACTTC
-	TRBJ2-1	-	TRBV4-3	CASSQEASTLSFF	TGCGCCAGCAGCCAAGAGGCTAGTACCCTCTCGTTCTTC
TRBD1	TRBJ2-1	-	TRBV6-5	CASSYLRDSNEQFF	TGTGCCAGCAGTTACCTAAGGGACAGCAATGAGCAGTTCTTC
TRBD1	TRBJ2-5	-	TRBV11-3	CASSLGDRGHQETQYF	TGTGCCAGCAGCCTTGGGGACAGGGGACACCAAGAGACCCAGTACTTC
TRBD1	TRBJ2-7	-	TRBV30	CAWSRPRTGARGEQYF	TGTGCCTGGAGCCGCCCGCGGACAGGGGCCCGCGGCGAGCAGTACTTC
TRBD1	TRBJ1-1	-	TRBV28	CASSFTGQGSTEAFF	TGTGCCAGCAGTTTTACGGGACAGGGGAGCACTGAAGCTTTCTTT
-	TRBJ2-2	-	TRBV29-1	CSVQTTITGELFF	TGCAGCGTTCAAACGACAATAACCGGGGAGCTGTTTTTT
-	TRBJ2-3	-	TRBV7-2	CASSRLGGLDTDTQYF	TGTGCCAGCAGCCGTCTGGGCGGGCTAGACACAGATACGCAGTATTTT
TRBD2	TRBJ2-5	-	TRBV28	CASGVISGRYQETQYF	TGTGCCAGCGGGGTTATTAGCGGGAGGTATCAAGAGACCCAGTACTTC